This TCR beta chain was captured in a study of blood T cell repertoires in COVID-19. The overall study: Donors in the United States, Italy and Spain gave samples during acute or convalescent COVID-19.

In germline, CDR1 is SGHDT, CDR2 YYEEEE. The CDR3 spans 11 residues. Trimming removed 2 bases at V and 7 bases at J, with 6 bases between. Profiling relied on immunoSEQ multiplex PCR, and the TCRdb table lists in-frame clones only, not all of them. Of roughly 150,000 clones listed, around 91% were seen once; the top ten hold approximately 3%. The sample comprised peripheral blood. The chain couples TRBV5-6 to TRBJ1-1; D unresolved. The sequence came from an older woman with active COVID-19. The CDR3 spells CASSFSGEAFF. The CDR3 DNA is TGTGCCAGCAGCTTTAGTGGTGAAGCTTTCTTT. Based on the CDR3 plus reference TRBV5-6 and TRBJ1-1, the full variable domain is DAGVTQSPTHLIKTRGQQVTLRCSPKSGHDTVSWYQQALGQGPQFIFQYYEEEERQRGNFPDRFSGHQFPNYSSELNVNALLLGDSALYLCASSFSGEAFFGQGTRLTVV.